These 10 T cell receptor beta chains originate from one sample sequenced in a study of tissue T cells after allogeneic stem cell transplantation. The repertoire was sequenced with immunoSEQ multiplex PCR; TCRdb's copy has only in-frame clones and lacks some. The repertoire consists of about 43,000 clones, with around nine tenths occurring once and the leading ten covering approximately 3.6%. Sample: blood, taken before transplantation. Receptors were obtained from a woman aged 40-75 years who later had graft-versus-host disease after an allogeneic stem cell transplant.

The chain uses TRBV18 and TRBJ2-3; 7 positions match TRBD1. The germline V gene has CDR1 KGHSH and CDR2 LQKENI. The CDR3 sequence is 15 residues long. Losses at the gene ends were 6 bases for V and 2 bases for J; bases not matched to a gene: 8. CDR3 in amino acids: CASSPDRVHTDTQYF. Here the CDR3 DNA reads TGTGCCAGCTCCCCCGACAGGGTGCACACAGATACGCAGTATTTT.

This clone was seen a single time. The V gene is TRBV5-1, the J gene TRBJ1-3, with TRBD1 matching over 7 bases. V gave up 1 base and J gave up 0 bases; unmatched junction bases: 13. This CDR3 spans 19 amino acids. Looked up from germline, CDR1 is SGHRS and CDR2 is YFSETQ. CDR3 loop: CASSLTGQTTRSSGNTIYF. The CDR3 DNA reads TGCGCCAGCAGCTTGACGGGACAGACTACACGGAGCTCTGGAAACACCATATATTTT. Full variable domain (outside the CDR3, taken from reference TRBV5-1 and TRBJ1-3): KAGVTQTPRYLIKTRGQQVTLSCSPISGHRSVSWYQQTPGQGLQFLFEYFSETQRNKGNFPGRFSGRQFSNSRSEMNVSTLELGDSALYLCASSLTGQTTRSSGNTIYFGEGSWLTVV.

This clone was observed a single time. The J gene is TRBJ1-6, the V gene TRBV5-1, with D possibly TRBD1 on 5 matching bases. There are 16 residues in the CDR3. The germline V and J ends were trimmed by 7 bases and 9 bases, with 23 bases remaining between them. Germline V gene lookup returns CDR1 SGHRS and CDR2 YFSETQ. In DNA form, the CDR3 reads TGCGCCAGCTCCGGGACGGCGTACGGGGATAGTTCACCCCTCCACTTT. Amino acids: CASSGTAYGDSSPLHF.

This sequence joins TRBV6-2 or TRBV6-3 and TRBJ1-4; 9 nucleotides agree with TRBD1. The trim removed 4 bases at V and 7 bases at J, leaving 10 bases unmatched. Germline CDR1 is MNHEY and CDR2 is SVGEGT. CDR3 length: 16 residues. Here the CDR3 reads CASSSGQGTAFEKLFF. In nucleotides, the CDR3 is TGTGCCAGCAGTTCCGGACAGGGGACGGCCTTTGAAAAACTGTTTTTT.

As DNA, the CDR3 is TGTGCCAGCAGGCCAGACGGTCTGAATGAGCAGTTCTTC. It is translated as CASRPDGLNEQFF. V gene TRBV2 combines with J gene TRBJ2-1; no clear D. The V end lost 6 bases, the J end lost 7 bases, and 13 bases lay between the germline ends. Germline lookup yields CDR1 SNHLY and CDR2 FYNNEI. This CDR3 is built from 13 residues.

The chain is built from TRBV13 and TRBJ2-1; 10 nucleotides match TRBD2. V lost 5 bases and J lost 9; bases outside the gene matches: 16. Germline values: CDR1 PRHDT, CDR2 FYEKMQ (reference sequence). This CDR3 is 17 amino acids long. CDR3 region: CASSILQIGTSEGEQFF. The CDR3 coding sequence is TGTGCCAGCAGCATACTCCAGATCGGGACTAGCGAGGGTGAGCAGTTCTTC.

The rearrangement joins TRBV18 to TRBJ1-5, with TRBD1 identical over 11 bases. The CDR3 spans 15 residues. Losses at the gene ends were 6 bases for V and 1 base for J; bases not matched to a gene: 2. Germline V gene sequence: CDR1 KGHSH, CDR2 LQKENI. The chain's CDR3 is CASSGTGGSNQPQHF. CDR3 DNA: TGTGCCAGCTCCGGGACAGGGGGGAGCAATCAGCCCCAGCATTTT.

This chain connects TRBV2 to TRBJ1-5; D call uncertain. The V gene's germline CDR1 is SNHLY and CDR2 FYNNEI. V was shortened by 4 bases and J by 3 bases, with 7 bases between the two germline ends. The length of the CDR3 is 13 residues. CDR3 region: CASSGLLNQPQHF. CDR3 nucleotides: TGTGCCAGCAGTGGACTACTCAATCAGCCCCAGCATTTT.

The V gene is TRBV9, the J gene TRBJ2-1; a possible D gene is TRBD2 (6 bases). V was trimmed by 0 bases and J by 2 bases, leaving 12 bases between them. In germline, CDR1 is SGDLS, CDR2 YYNGEE. This CDR3 is 16 amino acids long. The CDR3 loop reads CASSVAPGEAYNEQFF. The CDR3 DNA sequence: TGTGCCAGCAGCGTAGCACCGGGAGAAGCCTACAATGAGCAGTTCTTC.

The genes are TRBV12-3 or TRBV12-4 and TRBJ2-7, with D possibly matching TRBD1 (6 bases). V dropped 7 bases and J dropped 2 bases, with 12 bases sitting between them. CDR3 length equals 13 residues. Here the CDR3 DNA reads TGTGCCAGCAATCGGGACATCGCCTACGAGCAGTACTTC. This translates into CASNRDIAYEQYF.